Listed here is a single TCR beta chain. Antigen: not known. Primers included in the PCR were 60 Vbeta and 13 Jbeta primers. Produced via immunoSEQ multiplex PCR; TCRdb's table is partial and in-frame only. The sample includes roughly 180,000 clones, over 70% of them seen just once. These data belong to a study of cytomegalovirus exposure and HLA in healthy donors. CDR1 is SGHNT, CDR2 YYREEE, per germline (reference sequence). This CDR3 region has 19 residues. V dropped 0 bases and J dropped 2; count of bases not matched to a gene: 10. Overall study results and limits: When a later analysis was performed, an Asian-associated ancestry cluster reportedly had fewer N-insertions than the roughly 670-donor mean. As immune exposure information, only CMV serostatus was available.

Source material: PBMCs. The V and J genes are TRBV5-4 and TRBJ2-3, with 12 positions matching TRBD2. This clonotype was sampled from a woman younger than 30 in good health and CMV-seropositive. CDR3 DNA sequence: TGTGCCAGCAGCTTGGGAGCTAGCGGGGGGGCCAGGTACACAGATACGCAGTATTTT. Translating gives CASSLGASGGARYTDTQYF.